These 5 T cell receptor beta chains came from one sample sequenced in a study of cytomegalovirus exposure and HLA in healthy donors. This PCR relied on a set of 60 Vbeta primers and 13 Jbeta primers. Using immunoSEQ multiplex PCR, the repertoire was profiled, and TCRdb retains in-frame clones only, with some absent. The table records about 170,000 clones, about 80% of them present only once. Sequences were obtained from PBMCs. These receptor sequences come from a woman between 50 and 59 years old in good health and CMV-seropositive.

Comment on this clone: Other DNA sequences in the sample encode the same CDR3. J is TRBJ1-5 and V is TRBV2, with 8 positions matching TRBD1. J gave up 0 bases and V 7 bases, and 5 bases lay outside the gene matches. Per germline, CDR1 SNHLY and CDR2 FYNNEI. This CDR3 comprises 15 residues. CDR3 in DNA: TGTGCCAGCACTCCAACAGGGGGTAGCAATCAGCCCCAGCATTTT. Its protein is CASTPTGGSNQPQHF.

The chain links TRBV27 to TRBJ1-1, with 8 bases fitting TRBD1. The CDR3 runs 13 residues. CDR1 is MNHEY and CDR2 is SMNVEV in the germline V gene (reference sequence). The CDR3 DNA sequence: TGTGCTACGCTGGGGACAGGGAACACTGAAGCTTTCTTT. It codes for CATLGTGNTEAFF.

The rearrangement links TRBV5-4 to TRBJ1-6, with D perhaps matching TRBD1 (5 bases). CDR1 SGHNT and CDR2 YYREEE come from the germline V gene (reference sequence). V lost 2 bases to trimming and J lost 4 bases, with 16 bases between them. The CDR3 totals 17 residues. CDR3 DNA sequence: TGTGCCAGCAGCTTTTCGTCTGCACAGGCTTATAATTCACCCCTCCACTTT. Residues: CASSFSSAQAYNSPLHF.

The J gene is TRBJ2-2, the V gene TRBV6-5; 15 nucleotides match TRBD2. The CDR3 is 15 residues long. The V gene end was trimmed by 5 bases and the J gene end by 6 bases; junction bases not matched to a gene: 1. Germline V gene lookup returns CDR1 MNHEY and CDR2 SVGAGI. CDR3 in DNA: TGTGCCAGCAGTCGGACTAGCGGGAGGGCCGGGGAGCTGTTTTTT. It specifies CASSRTSGRAGELFF.

This sequence joins TRBV5-1 and TRBJ2-3; 7 bases line up with TRBD1. CDR1 is SGHRS and CDR2 is YFSETQ in the germline V gene. The J segment lost 2 bases and the V segment lost 5 bases, leaving 8 bases of the junction unmatched. The CDR3 has 15 amino acids. CDR3 residues: CASRTSGQSTDTQYF. As DNA, the CDR3 is TGCGCCAGCAGGACCTCGGGACAGTCCACAGATACGCAGTATTTT.